The 26 T cell receptor beta chains given below trace back to one sample, sequenced in a study of T cell responses to AZD1222 COVID-19 vaccine. Produced via immunoSEQ multiplex PCR; TCRdb's table is partial and in-frame only. The top ten hold under 2.5% of the sample, which has 150,000 or so clones, about 90% seen once. Sample: peripheral blood, taken on day 0 of AZD1222 vaccination. The receptors derive from an adult in good health.

This sequence joins TRBV7-2 and TRBJ1-1; D unresolved. Trimming stripped 1 base from V and 4 bases from J, with 13 bases between. This CDR3 has 15 residues. The germline gives CDR1 SGHTA, CDR2 FQGNSA. CDR3 sequence (DNA): TGTGCCAGCAGCTTAGAAAGACACCTTGCCACTGAAGCTTTCTTT. Translation: CASSLERHLATEAFF.

A few counts support this clone. The genes are TRBV7-2 and TRBJ1-2; D is possibly TRBD1 (5 bases). This CDR3 comprises 16 residues. CDR1 is SGHTA and CDR2 is FQGNSA in the germline V gene. The ends were cut back, 1 base at V and 7 bases at J, with 19 bases in the middle. CDR3 amino acids: CASSLGGRAGVGGYTF. CDR3 nucleotide sequence: TGTGCCAGCAGCTTAGGCGGACGGGCGGGGGTTGGTGGCTACACCTTC.

The chain has TRBV7-2 and TRBJ1-2, with unresolved D. V was trimmed by 2 bases and J by 3 bases, leaving 10 bases between them. Germline CDR1 reads SGHTA; CDR2 reads FQGNSA. The CDR3 contains 14 residues. As DNA, the CDR3 is TGTGCCAGCAGCTTAACTTCAGACCACTATGGCTACACCTTC. Encoded protein: CASSLTSDHYGYTF.

The chain couples TRBV14 to TRBJ2-7; D is possibly TRBD1 or TRBD2 (5 bases each). Trimming shortened V by 1 base and J by 2 bases, and 18 bases separated the two germline ends. This CDR3 contains 17 residues. The V gene's germline CDR1 is SGHDN and CDR2 FVKESK. The CDR3 loop reads CASSQGPGQWDAYEQYF. In DNA form, the CDR3 reads TGTGCCAGCAGCCAAGGACCGGGGCAGTGGGATGCCTACGAGCAGTACTTC.

This clone was observed a few times. The rearrangement uses TRBV6-5 and TRBJ2-2; perhaps TRBD2 as D (5 bases). Between the trimmed V and J ends, which lost 6 bases and 1 base, there was a span of 9 bases. CDR3 length equals 14 residues. The germline V gene has CDR1 MNHEY and CDR2 SVGAGI. CDR3: CASSQRKNTGELFF. CDR3 coding DNA: TGTGCCAGCAGCCAGCGGAAGAACACCGGGGAGCTGTTTTTT.

The V call is TRBV7-2, the J call TRBJ1-4, with 7 bases lining up with TRBD1. CDR1 and CDR2 from the germline V gene are SGHTA and FQGNSA. The CDR3 contains 15 residues. The V gene end was trimmed by 7 bases and the J gene end by 7 bases; junction bases not matched to a gene: 12. CDR3 nucleotides: TGTGCCAGCAACGACGACGGGACAGCGGTTGAAAAACTGTTTTTT. Translating gives CASNDDGTAVEKLFF.

V is TRBV5-8 and J is TRBJ2-3, with D possibly being TRBD2 (5 bases). Trimming cost V 4 bases and J 7 bases, with 16 bases left between them. Germline V gene sequence: CDR1 SGHTS, CDR2 YDEGEE. The CDR3 length is 14 residues. The CDR3 nucleotides read TGTGCCAGCAGCAACAGCCGGCCGGGGTATACGCAGTATTTT. Amino acids: CASSNSRPGYTQYF.

The V gene is TRBV5-1, the J gene TRBJ1-2; 7 nucleotides match TRBD1. Germline lookup yields CDR1 SGHRS and CDR2 YFSETQ. The junction had 3 bases not matched to a gene; V was cut back by 0 bases and J by 4 bases. This CDR3 region has 14 residues. CDR3 loop: CASSLGDSLYGYTF. For the CDR3, the DNA is TGCGCCAGCAGCTTGGGGGACAGTCTCTATGGCTACACCTTC.

J is TRBJ2-7 and V is TRBV9; 11 bases align to TRBD1. Trimming took 3 bases from V and 5 from J; bases not matched to a gene: 4. Germline assignment: CDR1 SGDLS and CDR2 YYNGEE. There are 14 residues in the CDR3. The CDR3 sequence: CASSAGQGDDEQYF. CDR3 DNA: TGTGCCAGCAGCGCGGGACAGGGGGACGACGAGCAGTACTTC.

This clone was found once. J is TRBJ2-5 and V is TRBV5-8, with TRBD2 as a possible D gene (5 bases). The V and J ends lost 0 bases and 6 bases respectively, with 15 bases between them. Germline CDR1 SGHTS, CDR2 YDEGEE. CDR3 length: 15 amino acids. CDR3 DNA sequence: TGTGCCAGCAGCTTGGGAAACGGACTTTACAAGACCCAGTACTTC. This codes for CASSLGNGLYKTQYF. Variable domain in full (rest from reference TRBV5-8 and TRBJ2-5): EAGVTQSPTHLIKTRGQQATLRCSPISGHTSVYWYQQALGLGLQFLLWYDEGEERNRGNFPPRFSGRQFPNYSSELNVNALELEDSALYLCASSLGNGLYKTQYFGPGTRLLVL.

The chain employs TRBV6-2 or TRBV6-3 and TRBJ1-2; 7 bases align to TRBD1. The CDR3 is 16 amino acids. The germline CDR1 and CDR2 sequences are MNHEY and SVGEGT. The V segment lost 6 bases and the J segment 4 bases; nucleotides outside the gene matches: 14. The chain's CDR3 is CASSYTGTADSYGYTF. The CDR3 DNA reads as TGTGCCAGCAGCTATACCGGGACAGCGGACTCCTATGGCTACACCTTC.

This chain joins TRBV7-2 and TRBJ2-3; no clear D gene. There are 13 residues in the CDR3. The germline gives CDR1 SGHTA, CDR2 FQGNSA. V dropped 1 base and J dropped 5 bases, with 7 bases sitting between them. The CDR3 DNA is TGTGCCAGCAGCTTAGAGCATGGAGATACGCAGTATTTT. It is translated as CASSLEHGDTQYF.

J is TRBJ1-5 and V is TRBV6-6; 8 positions match TRBD1. In germline, CDR1 is MNHNY, CDR2 SVGAGI (reference sequence). The CDR3 length is 16 residues. J was trimmed by 7 bases and V by 5 bases; bases with no gene match: 13. CDR3 loop: CASSPLTGQVEQPQHF. As DNA, the CDR3 is TGTGCCAGCAGTCCCCTAACGGGACAGGTCGAACAGCCCCAGCATTTT.

The rearrangement links TRBV5-1 to TRBJ1-2, with a possible D match to TRBD1 (6 bases). The germline CDR1 and CDR2 sequences are SGHRS and YFSETQ. Deletions cut 0 bases from V and 8 bases from J, with 14 bases between. This CDR3 has 14 residues. CDR3 in DNA: TGCGCCAGCAGCTTGGAGGGGGAGTCGGAGGGCTACACCTTC. Translation: CASSLEGESEGYTF.

This chain connects TRBV4-2 to TRBJ2-1; TRBD2 aligns across 7 bases. The germline gives CDR1 LGHNA, CDR2 YNFKEQ. CDR3 length: 14 amino acids. The V gene end was trimmed by 0 bases and the J gene end by 6 bases; junction bases not matched to a gene: 2. CDR3 amino acids: CASSQDERGNEQFF. CDR3 coding DNA: TGTGCCAGCAGCCAAGACGAGCGGGGCAATGAGCAGTTCTTC.

The chain employs TRBV3-1 (or the pseudogene TRBV3-2) and TRBJ2-7, with 10 nucleotides matching TRBD1. Germline trimming cut 5 bases from V and 4 bases from J; bases unmatched to any gene: 8. Germline CDR1 and CDR2: LGHDT and YNNKEL (reference sequence). The CDR3 runs to 15 residues. CDR3: CASSGGTGEWYEQYF. The CDR3 DNA reads TGTGCCAGCAGCGGAGGGACAGGGGAATGGTACGAGCAGTACTTC.

The chain carries TRBV7-2 and TRBJ1-6; TRBD1 is a possible D gene (5 bases). CDR1 and CDR2 from the germline V gene are SGHTA and FQGNSA. The CDR3 loop spans 13 amino acids. The V and J ends lost 1 base and 13 bases respectively, with 11 bases between them. For the CDR3, the DNA is TGTGCCAGCAGCTTAGGGGGGAGGGTGCCCCTCCACTTT. This translates into CASSLGGRVPLHF.

V is TRBV28 and J is TRBJ1-4; no definite D call. This CDR3 region has 12 residues. Germline CDR1 MDHEN, CDR2 SYDVKM. With 8 bases removed from V and 7 bases from J, the gap between germline ends came to 11 bases. Here the CDR3 DNA reads TGTGCCAGCGCCCGCCCAGGTGAAAAACTGTTTTTT. Protein sequence: CASARPGEKLFF.

The chain uses TRBV7-9 and TRBJ2-1, with a tentative D call TRBD1 (6 bases). CDR1 and CDR2 (germline): SEHNR, FQNEAQ (reference sequence). The CDR3 has 12 residues. With 5 bases removed from V and 11 bases from J, the gap between germline ends came to 13 bases. The CDR3 sequence is CASSQNREQQFF. DNA for the CDR3: TGTGCCAGCAGCCAGAACAGGGAGCAGCAGTTCTTC.

The rearrangement uses TRBV4-3 and TRBJ1-1, with unresolved D. Trimming removed 0 bases at V and 1 base at J, with 9 bases between. Germline V gene lookup returns CDR1 LGHNA and CDR2 YSLEER. CDR3 length: 15 residues. CDR3 nucleotide sequence: TGCGCCAGCAGCCAAGATGCGAGGAGGAACACTGAAGCTTTCTTT. Its protein product is CASSQDARRNTEAFF.

This sequence joins TRBV7-9 and TRBJ2-7; D is uncertain. V was clipped by 2 bases and J by 5 bases, with 10 bases between them. This CDR3 has 13 residues. Germline V gene sequence: CDR1 SEHNR, CDR2 FQNEAQ (reference sequence). The CDR3 coding sequence is TGTGCCAGCAGCTTAAGCGATGGACACGAGCAGTACTTC. It encodes CASSLSDGHEQYF.

This sequence joins TRBV30 and TRBJ1-2; D gene uncertain. V was pared by 7 bases and J by 4 bases, with 13 bases between. The germline gives CDR1 GTSNPN, CDR2 SVGIG (reference sequence). This CDR3 is 12 amino acids long. CDR3 in DNA: TGTGCCTACGACCCGGCCAGCTATGGCTACACCTTC. As protein: CAYDPASYGYTF.

CDR3 in amino acids: CASSIPGDSYEQYF. The CDR3 bases are TGTGCCAGTAGTATACCCGGGGACTCCTACGAGCAGTACTTC. The rearrangement joins TRBV19 to TRBJ2-7, with D possibly being TRBD2 (5 bases). V was clipped by 2 bases and J by 0 bases, with 8 bases between them. The CDR3 length is 14 residues. Germline CDR1 and CDR2: LNHDA and SQIVND (reference sequence).

V usage is TRBV30 and J usage is TRBJ1-6; D is possibly TRBD1 (6 bases). V was pared by 7 bases and J by 5 bases, with 18 bases between. This CDR3 is built from 15 residues. Germline-derived CDR1 and CDR2 are GTSNPN and SVGIG (reference sequence). The CDR3 DNA follows: TGTGCCTCGCCGGGACACATGACTAATAATTCACCCCTCCACTTT. Translating gives CASPGHMTNNSPLHF.

This clone was observed once. This sequence joins TRBV19 and TRBJ1-3; a weak D match, TRBD1 (5 bases). Between the trimmed V and J ends, which lost 5 bases and 4 bases, there was a span of 18 bases. In germline, CDR1 is LNHDA, CDR2 SQIVND (reference sequence). There are 16 residues in the CDR3. The CDR3 reads CASSQGTVPLGNTIYF. The CDR3 coding sequence is TGTGCCAGTAGTCAAGGGACGGTTCCTCTGGGAAACACCATATATTTT.

V usage is TRBV7-8 and J usage is TRBJ1-4; a possible D gene is TRBD1 (5 bases). CDR1 is SGHVS, CDR2 FQNEAQ, per germline. V gave up 4 bases and J gave up 7 bases, with 16 bases separating them. The CDR3 spans 15 residues. The CDR3 DNA reads TGTGCCAGCAGCTCCTTATCAGGGCTGAGTGAAAAACTGTTTTTT. Translated, it gives CASSSLSGLSEKLFF.